The source of this T cell receptor (beta chain) is a study of cytotoxic CD8 clonotypes in ibrutinib-treated CLL. The CDR3 is 12 amino acids. The V end lost 2 bases, the J end lost 4 bases, and 5 bases lay between the germline ends. Germline V gene sequence: CDR1 SGDLS, CDR2 YYNGEE. Only in-frame clones appear in the TCRdb table, and some are missing; sequencing was by immunoSEQ multiplex PCR. The sample holds 65,000 to 85,000 clones; 75% to 95% are singletons and the top ten take around 3.1%. This clone was recorded only once. The receptor was derived from a human donor with chronic lymphocytic leukemia. The sample was PBMCs, taken after 12 months of ibrutinib treatment. This rearrangement joins TRBV9 to TRBJ2-3, with D unresolved. The CDR3 spells CASSVPADTQYF. The CDR3 DNA follows: TGTGCCAGCAGCGTGCCCGCAGATACGCAGTATTTT. Together with reference TRBV9 and TRBJ2-3, the CDR3 gives the full variable domain: DSGVTQTPKHLITATGQRVTLRCSPRSGDLSVYWYQQSLDQGLQFLIQYYNGEERAKGNILERFSAQQFPDLHSELNLSSLELGDSALYFCASSVPADTQYFGPGTRLTVL.